This entry is about one T cell receptor beta chain. The specificity of this receptor is unknown. No base qualities exist here, and no much larger clone lies one base off it. Libraries were prepared through 5' RACE. Sequencer: Illumina HiSeq 2000. Template switching added a universal primer binding site, and the final cDNA carried a unique molecular identifier that allowed TCR cDNA molecules to be counted accurately. Specific primers in the conserved constant-segment region were used to synthesize first-strand cDNA for TCR alpha and beta chains. To control for contamination, each cDNA library was double barcoded with a SMART-Mk sample barcode plus Illumina barcodes. TruSeq adapter sequences and Illumina sample barcodes were added in two successive PCR steps. TCR alpha and beta cDNA libraries were sequenced on the Illumina HiSeq platform with custom primers. The paper's data handling went like this. MiGEC processed the raw reads to extract unique molecular identifiers, while MiXCR was used to determine the CDR3 positions. Recombination models were inferred per individual with the repgenHMM and IGoR tools using an EM algorithm. The tcR package in R was used for shared clonotype analysis, with sharing normalized by the product of cloneset sizes. To study raw recombination free of thymic and clonal selection effects, out-of-frame nonproductive sequences were analyzed. The raw public reads went through TCRdb reprocessing: fastp at Q25, MiXCR clone calling, in-frame beta chains kept. Identical CDR3 proteins give one entry, which carries the most common genes and DNA. What appears here as the V and J calls and clone size reflects TCRdb's work, not the paper's. This sample has 1.5 million to 2 million distinct CDR3 sequences in its table, and about 32% of those were observed once. Together, the top ten hold about 0.27% of the sample.

These data belong to a study of identical twins (dated by TCRdb to about 2016). Notes on the research overall: To test whether fetal clonotypes persist, this study deep-sequenced TCR alpha and beta repertoires from monozygotic twins, from unrelated adults of various ages, and from cord blood. To rule out contamination, replicate twin experiments were performed at different times with different library preparation protocols.

All donors were healthy Caucasians. Findings and caveats that apply to the study as a whole: Zero-insertion analyses could be partly confounded by invariant T cells such as MAIT and iNKT, although diverse VJ usage argued against such confounding for most clonotypes. Out-of-frame TCR alpha sharing in monozygotic twins was systematically underestimated by recombination models, whereas sharing between unrelated individuals was in agreement with the recombination models. Abundant cord blood beta clonotypes had fewer insertions, young adult naive repertoires showed a similar but weaker trend, and memory repertoires showed no such trend. Excess twin sharing in beta out-of-frame sequences was weaker because fewer shared sequences lowered the signal-to-noise ratio. Because the same donors could not be followed over many years, the conclusions depended on cross-sectional statistical analysis. Compared with coincidental sharing between unrelated individuals, out-of-frame TCR alpha sequences shared between twins showed an excess of sequences with low generation probability.

The TCR sequence derives from a newborn girl in good health. The sample comprised cord blood.

The DNA is TGCAGTGCTAGAGATCTCTTAGAGGGGGCCAGCTCCTACGAGCAGTACTTC. The translation is CSARDLLEGASSYEQYF. The rearranged chain carries TRBV20-1 and TRBJ2-7, and TRBD1 aligns with 7 junction nucleotides. The CDR3, cysteine through phenylalanine, is 17 amino acids long. The read is trimmed to its CDR3 DNA, 51 bases read in frame from base 1. Looking up the germline V gene (reference sequence) yields CDR1 DFQATT and CDR2 SNEGSKA. V ends up 0 bases short and J 0 bases short, with an unmatched junction base count of 11.